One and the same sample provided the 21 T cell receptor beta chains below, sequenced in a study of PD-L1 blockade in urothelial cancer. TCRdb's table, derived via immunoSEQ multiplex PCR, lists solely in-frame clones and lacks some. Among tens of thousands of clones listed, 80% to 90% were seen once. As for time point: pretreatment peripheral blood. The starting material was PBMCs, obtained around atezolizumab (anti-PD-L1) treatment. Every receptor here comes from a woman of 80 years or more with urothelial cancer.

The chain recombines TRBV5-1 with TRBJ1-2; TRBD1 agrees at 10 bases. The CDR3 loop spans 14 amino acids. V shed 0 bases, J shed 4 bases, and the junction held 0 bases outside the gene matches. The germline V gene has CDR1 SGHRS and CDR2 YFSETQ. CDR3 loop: CASSLGQGAYGYTF. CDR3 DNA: TGCGCCAGCAGCTTGGGACAGGGGGCCTATGGCTACACCTTC.

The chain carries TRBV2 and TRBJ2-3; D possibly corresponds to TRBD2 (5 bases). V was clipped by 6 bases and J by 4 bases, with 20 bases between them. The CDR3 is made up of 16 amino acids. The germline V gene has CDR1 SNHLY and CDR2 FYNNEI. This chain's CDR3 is CASRPPGIGVSDTQYF. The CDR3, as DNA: TGTGCCAGCAGGCCCCCCGGGATCGGTGTGTCAGATACGCAGTATTTT.

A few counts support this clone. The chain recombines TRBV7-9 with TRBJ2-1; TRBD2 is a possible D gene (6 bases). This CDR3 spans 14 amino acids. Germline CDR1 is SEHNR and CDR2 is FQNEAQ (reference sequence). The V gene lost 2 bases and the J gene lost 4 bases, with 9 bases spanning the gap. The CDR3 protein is CASSLRREYNEQFF. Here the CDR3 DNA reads TGTGCCAGCAGCTTAAGGCGGGAATACAATGAGCAGTTCTTC.

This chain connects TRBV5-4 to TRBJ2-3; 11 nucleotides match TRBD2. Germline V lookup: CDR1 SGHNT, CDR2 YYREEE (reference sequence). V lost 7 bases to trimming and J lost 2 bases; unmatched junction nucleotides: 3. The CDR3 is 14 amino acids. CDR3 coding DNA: TGTGCCAGCGGGACTAGCGGAAACACAGATACGCAGTATTTT. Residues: CASGTSGNTDTQYF.

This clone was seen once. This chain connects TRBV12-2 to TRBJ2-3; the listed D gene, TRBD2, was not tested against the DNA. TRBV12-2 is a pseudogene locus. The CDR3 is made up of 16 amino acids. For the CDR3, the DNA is TGTGCAAGTCGCTTAAATTTGCGGGAGGGTGCAGATACGCAGTATTTT. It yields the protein CASRLNLREGADTQYF.

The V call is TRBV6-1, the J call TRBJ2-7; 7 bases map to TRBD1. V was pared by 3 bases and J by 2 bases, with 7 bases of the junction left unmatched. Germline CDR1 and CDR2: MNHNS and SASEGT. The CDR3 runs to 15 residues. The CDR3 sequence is CASSEPAGGPYEQYF. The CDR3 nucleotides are TGTGCCAGCAGTGAGCCTGCAGGGGGTCCCTACGAGCAGTACTTC.

The CDR3 sequence is CATSGQGALNEQYF. In DNA, the CDR3 is TGTGCCACCTCGGGGCAGGGGGCGCTGAACGAGCAGTACTTC. The chain couples TRBV15 to TRBJ2-7; 8 bases match TRBD1. There are 14 residues in the CDR3. Germline V gives CDR1 LNHNV, CDR2 YYDKDF (reference sequence). J gave up 5 bases and V 8 bases, and 11 bases lay outside the gene matches.

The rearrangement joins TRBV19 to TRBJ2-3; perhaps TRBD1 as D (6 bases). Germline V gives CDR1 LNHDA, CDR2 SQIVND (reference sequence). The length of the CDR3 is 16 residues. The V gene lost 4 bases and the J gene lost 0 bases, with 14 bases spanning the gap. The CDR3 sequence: CASSTTGMTSTDTQYF. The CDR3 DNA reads TGTGCCAGTAGTACCACAGGGATGACTAGCACAGATACGCAGTATTTT.

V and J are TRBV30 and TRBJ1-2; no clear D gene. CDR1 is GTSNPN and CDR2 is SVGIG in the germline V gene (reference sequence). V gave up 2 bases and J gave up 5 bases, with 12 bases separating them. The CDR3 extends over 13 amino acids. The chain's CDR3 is CAWSPPGRYGYTF. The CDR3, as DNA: TGTGCCTGGAGTCCCCCGGGTCGGTATGGCTACACCTTC.

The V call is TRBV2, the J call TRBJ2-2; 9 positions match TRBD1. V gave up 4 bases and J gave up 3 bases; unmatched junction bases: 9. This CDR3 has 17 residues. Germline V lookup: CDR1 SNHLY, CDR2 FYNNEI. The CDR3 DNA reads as TGTGCCAGCAGTGCCTTGCCGGGACAGGGATACACCGGGGAGCTGTTTTTT. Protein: CASSALPGQGYTGELFF.

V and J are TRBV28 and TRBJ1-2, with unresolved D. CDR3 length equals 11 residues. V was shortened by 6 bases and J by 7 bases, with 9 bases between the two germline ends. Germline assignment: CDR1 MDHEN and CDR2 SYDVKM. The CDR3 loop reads CASREGFGYTF. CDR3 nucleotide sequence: TGTGCCAGCAGAGAGGGTTTTGGCTACACCTTC.

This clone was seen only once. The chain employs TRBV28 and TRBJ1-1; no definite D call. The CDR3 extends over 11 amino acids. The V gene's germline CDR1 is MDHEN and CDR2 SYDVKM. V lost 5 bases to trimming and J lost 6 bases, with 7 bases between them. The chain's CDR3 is CASSRRAEAFF. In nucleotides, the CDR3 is TGTGCCAGCAGTCGGCGGGCTGAAGCTTTCTTT.

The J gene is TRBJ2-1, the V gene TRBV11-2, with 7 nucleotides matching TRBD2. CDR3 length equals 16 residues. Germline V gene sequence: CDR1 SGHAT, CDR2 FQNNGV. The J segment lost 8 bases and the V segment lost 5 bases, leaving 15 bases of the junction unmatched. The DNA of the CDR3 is TGTGCCAGCAGCCTCGGTGGGACTATGCTGGCGCATGAGCAGTTCTTC. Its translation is CASSLGGTMLAHEQFF.

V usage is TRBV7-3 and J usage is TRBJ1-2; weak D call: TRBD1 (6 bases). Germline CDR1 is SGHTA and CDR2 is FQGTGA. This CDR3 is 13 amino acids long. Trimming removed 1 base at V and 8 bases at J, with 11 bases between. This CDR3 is CASSLKGDGGYTF. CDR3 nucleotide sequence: TGTGCCAGCAGCTTAAAGGGGGACGGAGGCTACACCTTC.

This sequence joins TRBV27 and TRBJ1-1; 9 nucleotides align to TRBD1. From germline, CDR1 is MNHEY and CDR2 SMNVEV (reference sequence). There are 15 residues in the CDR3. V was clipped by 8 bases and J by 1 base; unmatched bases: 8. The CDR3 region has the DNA TGTGCCAGCCTACCCCAGGGACAGGGGAACACTGAAGCTTTCTTT. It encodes CASLPQGQGNTEAFF.

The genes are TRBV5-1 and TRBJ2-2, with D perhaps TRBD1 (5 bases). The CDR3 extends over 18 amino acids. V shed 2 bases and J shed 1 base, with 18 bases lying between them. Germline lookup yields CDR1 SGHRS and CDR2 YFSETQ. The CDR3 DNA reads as TGCGCCAGCAGCTTAAACCAGGGTGGAGCTGGGAACACCGGGGAGCTGTTTTTT. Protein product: CASSLNQGGAGNTGELFF.

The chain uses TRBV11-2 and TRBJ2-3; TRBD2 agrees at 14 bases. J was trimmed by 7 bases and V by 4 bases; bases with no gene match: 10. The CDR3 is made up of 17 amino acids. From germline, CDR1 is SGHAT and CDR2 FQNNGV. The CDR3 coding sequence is TGTGCCAGCAGCTCCCAATTAGGACTAGCGGGAGGAAATACGCAGTATTTT. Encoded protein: CASSSQLGLAGGNTQYF.

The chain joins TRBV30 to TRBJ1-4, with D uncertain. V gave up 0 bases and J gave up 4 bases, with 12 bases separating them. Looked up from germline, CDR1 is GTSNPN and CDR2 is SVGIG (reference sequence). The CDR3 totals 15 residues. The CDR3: CAWSVRRSLNEKLFF. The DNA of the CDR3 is TGTGCCTGGAGTGTACGTCGAAGCCTTAATGAAAAACTGTTTTTT.

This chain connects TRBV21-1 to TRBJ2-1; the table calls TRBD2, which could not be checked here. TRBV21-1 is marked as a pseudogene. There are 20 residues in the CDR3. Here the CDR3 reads CASSKGTGTSGSPTYNEQFF. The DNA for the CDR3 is TGTGCCAGCAGCAAAGGCACCGGGACTAGCGGTTCCCCCACCTACAATGAGCAGTTCTTC.

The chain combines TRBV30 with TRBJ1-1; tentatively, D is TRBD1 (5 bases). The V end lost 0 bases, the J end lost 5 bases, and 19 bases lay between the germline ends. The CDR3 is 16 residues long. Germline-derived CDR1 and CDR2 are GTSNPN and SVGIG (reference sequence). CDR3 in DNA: TGTGCCTGGAGTGTACGTCCGGTGACAGTGAGAACTGAAGCTTTCTTT. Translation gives CAWSVRPVTVRTEAFF.

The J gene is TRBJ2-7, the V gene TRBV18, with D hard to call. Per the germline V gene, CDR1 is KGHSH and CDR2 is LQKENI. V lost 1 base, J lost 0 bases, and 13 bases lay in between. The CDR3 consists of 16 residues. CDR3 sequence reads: CASSPRDTRLSYEQYF. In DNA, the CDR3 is TGTGCCAGCTCACCACGAGACACCCGGCTCTCCTACGAGCAGTACTTC.